The T cell receptor beta chain under discussion was sequenced for a study of T cell responses to AZD1222 COVID-19 vaccine. Study-wide points: CD4 TCRs covered the whole spike, strongest at regions 160-218 and 743-854. Of spike-specific TCRs, nearly half reportedly target regions left unmutated in variants. Repertoire sampling happened only post peak T cell response. Only five or six AZD1222 recipients were seropositive at baseline.

Germline V gives CDR1 LNHDA, CDR2 SQIVND (reference sequence). The CDR3 is made up of 13 amino acids. V was shortened by 4 bases and J by 7 bases, with 11 bases between the two germline ends. Data came from immunoSEQ multiplex PCR; TCRdb stores just in-frame clones and leaves some out. The data hold 70,000 or so clones, with approximately 87% observed a single time. Concerning this clone itself: The target antigen is unknown.

The receptor was isolated from an adult who received the AZD1222 COVID-19 vaccine. The chain recombines TRBV19 with TRBJ1-5, with D possibly being TRBD1 (5 bases). Source: peripheral blood, taken 28 days after the second AZD1222 dose. CDR3 DNA sequence: TGTGCCAGTAGTAACCAGGGTCACCAGCCCCAGCATTTT. Its translation is CASSNQGHQPQHF.